This TCR beta chain derives from a study of cytomegalovirus exposure and HLA in healthy donors. On this clone itself: Its antigen is not identified.

Primers included in the PCR were 60 Vbeta and 13 Jbeta primers. Using immunoSEQ multiplex PCR, the repertoire was profiled, and TCRdb retains in-frame clones only, with some absent. The sample lists under 150,000 clones, under 90% occurring once. Study-wide points: Serostatus for CMV was the only available immune exposure information. Follow-up analysis seemed to connect common viral pathogens with several of the most significant clusters identified.

The CDR3 has 12 amino acids. Germline V gene data show CDR1 as SEHNR and CDR2 as FQNEAQ (reference sequence). V was clipped by 5 bases and J by 2 bases, with 6 bases between them. This chain uses TRBV7-9 with TRBJ1-2; D is undetermined. The receptor was isolated from a woman between 35 and 50 years old in good health and CMV-seronegative. The sample was PBMCs. For the CDR3, the DNA is TGTGCCAGCAGCCCGGTCAACTATGGCTACACCTTC. It translates to CASSPVNYGYTF.